The 28 T cell receptor beta chains given below trace back to one sample, sequenced in a study of a mutant IDH1 vaccine in newly diagnosed glioma. No antigen has been assigned to these receptors. TCRdb keeps only in-frame clones here, not all; method: immunoSEQ multiplex PCR. This sample has roughly 52,000 clones, with roughly 80% found just once. The time point here: week 23, last vaccination. What each vaccine dose contained was 300 ug of mutant IDH1 20-mer peptide, accompanied by topical imiquimod. Sequences were derived from PBMCs, sampled from a glioma patient whose treatment included an IDH1 peptide vaccine. The receptor source for this set is a man in his forties with glioma.

The chain couples TRBV5-1 to TRBJ2-2; D possibly uses TRBD1 or TRBD2 (5 bases each). The CDR3 runs 17 residues. The germline V gene encodes CDR1 SGHRS and CDR2 YFSETQ. The V gene lost 6 bases and the J gene lost 2 bases, with 20 bases spanning the gap. The CDR3 bases are TGCGCCAGCACCCTGAGGGTAGGGGCCCTTAACACCGGGGAGCTGTTTTTT. This encodes CASTLRVGALNTGELFF.

The rearrangement uses TRBV5-5 and TRBJ1-5; no firm D call. There are 16 residues in the CDR3. V lost 2 bases to trimming and J lost 0 bases, with 12 bases between them. Looked up from germline, CDR1 is SGHKS and CDR2 is YYEKEE (reference sequence). The CDR3 here is CASSLSPGYSNQPQHF. The DNA for the CDR3 is TGTGCCAGCAGCTTATCACCGGGGTATAGCAATCAGCCCCAGCATTTT.

The chain employs TRBV7-2 and TRBJ2-1; D call uncertain. CDR3 length: 15 amino acids. Per germline, CDR1 SGHTA and CDR2 FQGNSA. The germline V and J ends were trimmed by 3 bases and 0 bases, with 9 bases remaining between them. The CDR3 spells CASSLGSPSYNEQFF. The CDR3 DNA reads as TGTGCCAGCAGCTTGGGCTCCCCCTCCTACAATGAGCAGTTCTTC.

The chain joins TRBV6-5 to TRBJ1-4; the match to TRBD1 covers 7 bases. The CDR3 totals 13 residues. The V gene end was trimmed by 6 bases and the J gene end by 2 bases; junction bases not matched to a gene: 0. Germline V gives CDR1 MNHEY, CDR2 SVGAGI. CDR3 residues: CASRGQTNEKLFF. CDR3 nucleotide sequence: TGTGCCAGCAGGGGACAGACTAATGAAAAACTGTTTTTT.

The rearrangement joins TRBV5-1 to TRBJ1-2, with D possibly TRBD1 on 5 matching bases. Germline CDR1 reads SGHRS; CDR2 reads YFSETQ. The length of the CDR3 is 15 residues. Trimming left V 4 bases short and J 3 bases short, with 16 bases between. In DNA form, the CDR3 reads TGCGCCAGCAGCCCACGGGTTGGGGGTGACTATGGCTACACCTTC. Translating it yields CASSPRVGGDYGYTF.

CDR3 coding DNA: TGTGCCATCAGTGGGGGACAGGGAGGTGGCTACACCTTC. It is translated as CAISGGQGGGYTF. The chain uses TRBV10-3 and TRBJ1-2; 9 nucleotides agree with TRBD1. From germline, CDR1 is ENHRY and CDR2 SYGVKD. The CDR3 is 13 amino acids. The V gene end was trimmed by 4 bases and the J gene end by 7 bases; junction bases not matched to a gene: 4.

The genes are TRBV7-9 and TRBJ1-2; D is unresolved. The CDR3 is 8 residues long. Trimming cost V 5 bases and J 11 bases, with 3 bases left between them. Germline values: CDR1 SEHNR, CDR2 FQNEAQ (reference sequence). Written as DNA, the CDR3 is TGTGCCAGCAGCCAATACACCTTC. Translated: CASSQYTF.

This clone was seen more than once but under ten times. V and J are TRBV6-5 and TRBJ1-1; D ambiguous. Per germline, CDR1 MNHEY and CDR2 SVGAGI. The CDR3 is 13 residues long. Trimming removed 8 bases at V and 5 bases at J, with 15 bases between. The CDR3 here is CASRGKIGTEAFF. CDR3 nucleotide sequence: TGTGCCAGCCGTGGTAAGATCGGGACTGAAGCTTTCTTT.

V is TRBV5-4 and J is TRBJ1-2; D is possibly TRBD1 (5 bases). The CDR3 consists of 15 residues. CDR1 is SGHNT and CDR2 is YYREEE in the germline V gene (reference sequence). Trimming removed 5 bases at V and 2 bases at J, with 16 bases between. CDR3 sequence: CASRPGRGGNYGYTF. CDR3 DNA sequence: TGTGCCAGCAGACCCGGAAGGGGAGGAAACTATGGCTACACCTTC.

This chain connects TRBV7-9 to TRBJ1-2, with D unresolved. V was shortened by 2 bases and J by 5 bases, with 9 bases between the two germline ends. The CDR3 length is 13 residues. Germline V gene sequence: CDR1 SEHNR, CDR2 FQNEAQ (reference sequence). This CDR3 is CASSLNSLYGYTF. CDR3 DNA: TGTGCCAGCAGCTTAAACAGCCTATATGGCTACACCTTC.

The chain has TRBV5-1 and TRBJ2-1, with 13 bases identical to TRBD2. The germline gives CDR1 SGHRS, CDR2 YFSETQ. The V and J ends lost 1 base and 8 bases, in that order; junction bases with no gene match: 0. There are 14 residues in the CDR3. CDR3 sequence reads: CASSLTSGRDEQFF. The CDR3 nucleotides are TGCGCCAGCAGCTTGACTAGCGGGAGGGATGAGCAGTTCTTC.

This clone was seen a handful of times. V and J are TRBV7-6 and TRBJ2-7; 9 bases agree with TRBD1. This CDR3 is 13 amino acids long. The V gene's germline CDR1 is SGHVS and CDR2 FNYEAQ. The ends lost 5 bases at V and 6 bases at J; junction bases unmatched: 5. In DNA form, the CDR3 reads TGTGCCAGCAGCCCCGGGACAGGGAGCGAGCAGTACTTC. It specifies CASSPGTGSEQYF.

V is TRBV4-2 and J is TRBJ1-1; 9 bases align to TRBD1. V dropped 5 bases and J dropped 5; count of bases not matched to a gene: 9. Germline assignment: CDR1 LGHNA and CDR2 YNFKEQ. The length of the CDR3 is 15 residues. The CDR3 DNA reads as TGTGCCAGCAGCGAATACAGGGGGCGCGGGACTGAAGCTTTCTTT. Its protein product is CASSEYRGRGTEAFF.

CDR3: CASSVTGSQPQHF. CDR3 sequence (DNA): TGTGCCAGCAGTGTAACAGGAAGTCAGCCCCAGCATTTT. The chain links TRBV2 to TRBJ1-5; possible D gene TRBD1, 5 bases. The CDR3 contains 13 residues. The V end lost 4 bases, the J end lost 6 bases, and 10 bases lay between the germline ends. Germline V gene sequence: CDR1 SNHLY, CDR2 FYNNEI.

The J gene is TRBJ1-4, the V gene TRBV4-1; the D gene is possibly TRBD1 (6 bases). This CDR3 contains 16 residues. Trimming left V 0 bases short and J 8 bases short, with 16 bases between. Germline CDR1 reads MGHRA; CDR2 reads YSYEKL. The CDR3 bases are TGCGCCAGCAGCCAAGAAACCCAGGGGTTTGGAGAAAAACTGTTTTTT. Translation gives CASSQETQGFGEKLFF.

In this sample, this clone turned up a few times. The chain is built from TRBV2 and TRBJ1-1; possible D gene TRBD1, 5 bases. Trimming took 6 bases from V and 8 from J, leaving 10 bases between them. CDR1 is SNHLY, CDR2 FYNNEI, per germline. The CDR3 contains 11 residues. The DNA of the CDR3 is TGTGCCAGCAGAGACAGCTCGGAAGCTTTCTTT. Translating gives CASRDSSEAFF.

This clone was counted a single time. CDR3 nucleotides: TGTGCCAGCAGCTTAGTAGGGGCGACCTATGGCTACACCTTC. Translated, it gives CASSLVGATYGYTF. The chain is built from TRBV7-9 and TRBJ1-2, with D perhaps TRBD1 (5 bases). With 1 base removed from V and 4 bases from J, the gap between germline ends came to 10 bases. From germline, CDR1 is SEHNR and CDR2 FQNEAQ (reference sequence). This CDR3 spans 14 amino acids.

V is TRBV2 and J is TRBJ2-5; no clear D. Germline V gene data show CDR1 as SNHLY and CDR2 as FYNNEI. The CDR3 loop spans 10 amino acids. V was trimmed by 6 bases and J by 4 bases, leaving 3 bases between them. The CDR3, as DNA: TGTGCCAGCAGGCGAGAGACCCAGTACTTC. Amino acids: CASRRETQYF. The whole variable domain, remainder taken from reference TRBV2 and TRBJ2-5, is EPEVTQTPSHQVTQMGQEVILRCVPISNHLYFYWYRQILGQKVEFLVSFYNNEISEKSEIFDDQFSVERPDGSNFTLKIRSTKLEDSAMYFCASRRETQYFGPGTRLLVL.

The V and J genes are TRBV29-1 and TRBJ1-3, with D uncertain. Germline V gene data show CDR1 as SQVTM and CDR2 as ANQGSEA. The CDR3 has 12 amino acids. The V end lost 0 bases, the J end lost 8 bases, and 8 bases lay between the germline ends. This CDR3 is CSVEEVGDTIYF. CDR3 DNA: TGCAGCGTTGAAGAGGTCGGGGACACCATATATTTT.

The V gene is TRBV5-1, the J gene TRBJ2-3, with D unclear. Germline CDR1 SGHRS, CDR2 YFSETQ. Trimming took 0 bases from V and 6 from J, leaving 11 bases between them. The CDR3 runs to 14 residues. CDR3 protein: CASSLGSLRDTQYF. The CDR3 DNA reads TGCGCCAGCAGCTTGGGGAGCCTGCGGGATACGCAGTATTTT.

The chain links TRBV6-1 to TRBJ1-1; no definite D call. Between the trimmed V and J ends, which lost 8 bases and 5 bases, there was a span of 15 bases. The CDR3 is 13 residues long. Germline V gives CDR1 MNHNS, CDR2 SASEGT. In nucleotides, the CDR3 is TGTGCCAGCGTCGCGAGTGGAGGGACTGAAGCTTTCTTT. Translated, it gives CASVASGGTEAFF.

The genes are TRBV9 and TRBJ1-1; D unclear. Deletions cut 3 bases from V and 5 bases from J, with 11 bases between. Germline CDR1 is SGDLS and CDR2 is YYNGEE. CDR3 length: 13 amino acids. Written as DNA, the CDR3 is TGTGCCAGCAGCGAAGGGTTTTGGACTGAAGCTTTCTTT. Translation gives CASSEGFWTEAFF.

The sample holds a few counts of this clone. This chain joins TRBV7-9 and TRBJ1-1; 8 bases line up with TRBD1. The CDR3 is 15 residues long. Germline CDR1 and CDR2: SEHNR and FQNEAQ (reference sequence). J lost 3 bases, V lost 3 bases, and 6 bases had no gene match. The CDR3, as DNA: TGTGCCAGCAGCTTCGGACAGGGTGGGTACACTGAAGCTTTCTTT. Protein product: CASSFGQGGYTEAFF.

The rearrangement uses TRBV5-5 and TRBJ2-7, with a weak D call TRBD1 (7 bases). The CDR3 runs to 15 residues. Germline V gene lookup returns CDR1 SGHKS and CDR2 YYEKEE (reference sequence). The germline V and J ends were trimmed by 4 bases and 7 bases, with 21 bases remaining between them. This CDR3 reads CASSPRGTATREQYF. The DNA for the CDR3 is TGTGCCAGCAGCCCCCGCGGGACAGCTACCAGGGAGCAGTACTTC.

This chain links TRBV5-1 with TRBJ1-5, with no clear D. Germline CDR1 SGHRS, CDR2 YFSETQ. The CDR3 spans 13 residues. V was trimmed by 4 bases and J by 5 bases, leaving 10 bases between them. CDR3 coding DNA: TGCGCCAGCAGCCTTACCTGGGATCAGCCCCAGCATTTT. It encodes CASSLTWDQPQHF.

This clone was observed a few times. The gene calls are TRBV7-2 and TRBJ2-7; possibly TRBD1 or TRBD2 for D (5 bases each). The V end lost 5 bases, the J end lost 12 bases, and 26 bases lay between the germline ends. From germline, CDR1 is SGHTA and CDR2 FQGNSA. The CDR3 contains 15 residues. The CDR3 bases are TGTGCCAGCAGCCCCACACCCGGGACGGGGTTTGTAGGGTACTTC. This codes for CASSPTPGTGFVGYF. The variable domain in full, with the rest retrieved from reference TRBV7-2 and TRBJ2-7, is GAGVSQSPSNKVTEKGKDVELRCDPISGHTALYWYRQSLGQGLEFLIYFQGNSAPDKSGLPSDRFSAERTGGSVSTLTIQRTQQEDSAVYLCASSPTPGTGFVGYFGPGTRLTVT.

Only one count was recorded for this clone. CDR3 in amino acids: CASSLMYEQYF. The CDR3 DNA sequence: TGTGCCAGCAGCTTAATGTACGAGCAGTACTTC. The V and J genes are TRBV11-2 and TRBJ2-7; D remains ambiguous. The V gene lost 2 bases and the J gene lost 4 bases, with 3 bases spanning the gap. The germline CDR1 and CDR2 sequences are SGHAT and FQNNGV. The CDR3 sequence is 11 residues long.

The chain has TRBV4-1 and TRBJ2-5; D gene unclear. CDR3 length: 15 amino acids. Trimming took off 0 bases at V and 1 base at J, with 9 bases between the two ends. Per germline, CDR1 MGHRA and CDR2 YSYEKL. CDR3 residues: CASSQEPRPQETQYF. CDR3 nucleotides: TGCGCCAGCAGCCAAGAGCCTAGGCCCCAAGAGACCCAGTACTTC.